The sequence of this T cell receptor (beta chain) was determined in a study of blood T cell repertoires in COVID-19. About the study: There were acute and convalescent COVID-19 samples, and they came from the United States, Italy and Spain.

The authors' processing: Using reference gene primer amplification, nucleated cell counts were estimated. Profiled with immunoSEQ multiplex PCR; TCRdb holds only in-frame clones, not every one. That table gives V, J and clone size, and the DNA gave D and trimming. Of about 50,000 clones listed, more than 80% are singletons. Per the germline V gene, CDR1 is WNHNN and CDR2 is SYGVQD (reference sequence). The length of the CDR3 is 13 residues. V was pared by 3 bases and J by 1 base, with 6 bases between. The sample consisted of peripheral blood. The clonotype comes from a man between 60 and 75 years old with acute or convalescent COVID-19. The chain carries TRBV10-1 and TRBJ1-1, with a possible D match to TRBD1 (5 bases). Here the CDR3 reads CASSERGNTEAFF. In nucleotides, the CDR3 is TGCGCCAGCAGTGAAAGGGGGAACACTGAAGCTTTCTTT.